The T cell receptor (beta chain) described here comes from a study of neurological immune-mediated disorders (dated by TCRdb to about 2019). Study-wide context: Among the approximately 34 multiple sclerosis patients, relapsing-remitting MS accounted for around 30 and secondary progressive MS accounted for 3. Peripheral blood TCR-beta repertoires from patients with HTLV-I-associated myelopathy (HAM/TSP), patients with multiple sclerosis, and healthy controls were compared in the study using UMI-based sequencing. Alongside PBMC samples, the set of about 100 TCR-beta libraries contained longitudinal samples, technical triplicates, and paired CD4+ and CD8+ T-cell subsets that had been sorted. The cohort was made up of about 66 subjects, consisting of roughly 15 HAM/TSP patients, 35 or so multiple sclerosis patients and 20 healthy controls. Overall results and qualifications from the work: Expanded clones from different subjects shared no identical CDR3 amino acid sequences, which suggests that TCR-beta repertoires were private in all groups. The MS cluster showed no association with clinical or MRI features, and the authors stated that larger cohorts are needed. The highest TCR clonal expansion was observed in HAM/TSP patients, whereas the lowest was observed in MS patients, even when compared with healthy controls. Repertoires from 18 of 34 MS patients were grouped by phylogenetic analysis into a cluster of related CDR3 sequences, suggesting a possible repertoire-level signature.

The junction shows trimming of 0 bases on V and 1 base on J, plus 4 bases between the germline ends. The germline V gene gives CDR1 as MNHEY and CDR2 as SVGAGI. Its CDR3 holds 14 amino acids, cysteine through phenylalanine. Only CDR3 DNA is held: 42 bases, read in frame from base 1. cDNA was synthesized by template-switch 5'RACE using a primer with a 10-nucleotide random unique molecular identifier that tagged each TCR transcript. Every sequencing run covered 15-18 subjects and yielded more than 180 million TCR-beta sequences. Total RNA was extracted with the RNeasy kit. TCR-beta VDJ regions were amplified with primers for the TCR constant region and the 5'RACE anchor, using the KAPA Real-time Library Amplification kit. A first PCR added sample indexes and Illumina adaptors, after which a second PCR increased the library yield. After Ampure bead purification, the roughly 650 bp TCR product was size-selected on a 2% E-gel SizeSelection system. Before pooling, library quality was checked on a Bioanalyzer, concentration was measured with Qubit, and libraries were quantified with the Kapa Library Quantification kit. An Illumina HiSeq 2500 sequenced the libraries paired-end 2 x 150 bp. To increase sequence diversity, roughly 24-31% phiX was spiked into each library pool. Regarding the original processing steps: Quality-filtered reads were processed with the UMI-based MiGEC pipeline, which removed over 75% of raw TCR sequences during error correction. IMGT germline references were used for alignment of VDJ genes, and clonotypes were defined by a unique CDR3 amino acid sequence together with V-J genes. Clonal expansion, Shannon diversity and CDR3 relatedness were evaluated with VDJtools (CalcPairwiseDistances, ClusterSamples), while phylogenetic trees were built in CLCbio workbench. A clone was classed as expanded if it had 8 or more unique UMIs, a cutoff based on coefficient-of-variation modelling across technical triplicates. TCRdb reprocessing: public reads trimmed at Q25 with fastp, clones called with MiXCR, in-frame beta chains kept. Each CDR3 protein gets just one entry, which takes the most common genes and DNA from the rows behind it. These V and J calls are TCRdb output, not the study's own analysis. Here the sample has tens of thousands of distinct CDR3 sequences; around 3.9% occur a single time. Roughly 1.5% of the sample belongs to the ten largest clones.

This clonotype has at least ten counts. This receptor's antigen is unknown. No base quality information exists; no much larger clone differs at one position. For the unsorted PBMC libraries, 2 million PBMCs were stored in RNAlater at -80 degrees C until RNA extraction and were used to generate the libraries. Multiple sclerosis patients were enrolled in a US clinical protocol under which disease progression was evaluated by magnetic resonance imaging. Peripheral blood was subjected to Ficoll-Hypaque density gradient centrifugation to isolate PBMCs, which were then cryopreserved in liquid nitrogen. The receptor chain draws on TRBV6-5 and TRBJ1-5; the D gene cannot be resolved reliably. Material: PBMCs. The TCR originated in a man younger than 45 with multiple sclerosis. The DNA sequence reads TGTGCCAGCAGTTACTCCTCGAGCAATCAGCCCCAGCATTTT. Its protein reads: CASSYSSSNQPQHF.